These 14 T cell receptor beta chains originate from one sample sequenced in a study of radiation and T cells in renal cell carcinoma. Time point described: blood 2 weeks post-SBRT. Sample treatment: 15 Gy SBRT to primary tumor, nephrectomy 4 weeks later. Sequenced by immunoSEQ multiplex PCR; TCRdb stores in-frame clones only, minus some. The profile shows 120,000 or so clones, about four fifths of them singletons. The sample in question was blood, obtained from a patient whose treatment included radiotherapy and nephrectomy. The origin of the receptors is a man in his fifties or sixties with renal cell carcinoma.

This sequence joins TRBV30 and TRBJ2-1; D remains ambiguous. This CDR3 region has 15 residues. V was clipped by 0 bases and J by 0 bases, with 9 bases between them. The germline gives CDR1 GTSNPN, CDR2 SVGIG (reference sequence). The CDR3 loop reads CAWSVTSSSYNEQFF. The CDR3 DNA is TGTGCCTGGAGTGTTACCAGCAGCTCCTACAATGAGCAGTTCTTC.

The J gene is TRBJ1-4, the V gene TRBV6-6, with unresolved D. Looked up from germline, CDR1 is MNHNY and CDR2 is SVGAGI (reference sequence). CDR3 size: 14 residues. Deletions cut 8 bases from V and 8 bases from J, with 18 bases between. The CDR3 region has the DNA TGTGCCAGCGGCTCGACGGGGTCCGAAGAAAAACTGTTTTTT. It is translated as CASGSTGSEEKLFF.

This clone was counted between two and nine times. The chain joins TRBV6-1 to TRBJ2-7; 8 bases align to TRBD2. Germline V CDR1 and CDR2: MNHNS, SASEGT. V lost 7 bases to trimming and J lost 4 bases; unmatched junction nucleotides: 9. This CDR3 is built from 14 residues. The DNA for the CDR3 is TGTGCCAGCACCCTACGGGGGGGTAATTACGAGCAGTACTTC. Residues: CASTLRGGNYEQYF.

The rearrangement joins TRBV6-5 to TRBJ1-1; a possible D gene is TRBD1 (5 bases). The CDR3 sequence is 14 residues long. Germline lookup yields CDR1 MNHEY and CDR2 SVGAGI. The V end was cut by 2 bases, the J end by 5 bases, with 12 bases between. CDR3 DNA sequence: TGTGCCAGCAGTTACGCGGGGCTGAGGACTGAAGCTTTCTTT. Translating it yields CASSYAGLRTEAFF.

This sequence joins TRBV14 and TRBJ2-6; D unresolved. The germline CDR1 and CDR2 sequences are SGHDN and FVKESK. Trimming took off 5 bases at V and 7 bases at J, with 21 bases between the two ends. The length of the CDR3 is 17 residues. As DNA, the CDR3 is TGTGCCAGCAGCTCAACTCAGCTGCTCCTGGGAGCCAACGTCCTGACTTTC. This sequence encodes CASSSTQLLLGANVLTF.

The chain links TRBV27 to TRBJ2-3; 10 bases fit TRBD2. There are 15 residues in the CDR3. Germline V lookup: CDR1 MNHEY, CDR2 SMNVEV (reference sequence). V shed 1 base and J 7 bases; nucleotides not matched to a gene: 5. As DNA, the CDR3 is TGTGCCAGCAGTTTATTGGGGACTAGCGTGTATACGCAGTATTTT. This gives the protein CASSLLGTSVYTQYF.

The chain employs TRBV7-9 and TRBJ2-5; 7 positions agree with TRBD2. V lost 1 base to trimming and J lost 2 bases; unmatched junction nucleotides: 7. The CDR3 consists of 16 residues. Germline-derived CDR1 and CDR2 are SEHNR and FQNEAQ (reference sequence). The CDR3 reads CASSLVSVGGQETQYF. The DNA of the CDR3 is TGTGCCAGCAGCTTAGTTTCGGTGGGGGGGCAAGAGACCCAGTACTTC.

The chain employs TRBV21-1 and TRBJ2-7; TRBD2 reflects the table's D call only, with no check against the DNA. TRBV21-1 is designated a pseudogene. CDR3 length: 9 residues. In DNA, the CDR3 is TGTGCCAGCAGCAAGGAGGGGTACTTC. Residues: CASSKEGYF.

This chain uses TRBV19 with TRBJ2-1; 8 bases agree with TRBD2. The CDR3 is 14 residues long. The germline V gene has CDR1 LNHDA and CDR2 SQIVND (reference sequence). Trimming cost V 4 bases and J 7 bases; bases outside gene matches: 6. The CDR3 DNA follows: TGTGCCAGTAGTAGAGCGGGAGAGGCAAATGAGCAGTTCTTC. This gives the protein CASSRAGEANEQFF.

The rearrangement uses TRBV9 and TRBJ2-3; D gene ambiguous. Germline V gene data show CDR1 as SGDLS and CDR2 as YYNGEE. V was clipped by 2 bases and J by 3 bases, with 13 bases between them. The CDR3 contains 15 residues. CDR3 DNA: TGTGCCAGCAGCGTCGGACCGCCCGGTACAGATACGCAGTATTTT. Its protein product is CASSVGPPGTDTQYF.

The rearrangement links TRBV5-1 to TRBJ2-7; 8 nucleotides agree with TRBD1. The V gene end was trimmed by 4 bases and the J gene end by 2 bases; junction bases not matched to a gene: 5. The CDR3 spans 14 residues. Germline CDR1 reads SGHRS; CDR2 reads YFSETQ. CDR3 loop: CASSRGQGAYEQYF. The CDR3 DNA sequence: TGCGCCAGCAGCCGAGGACAGGGAGCCTACGAGCAGTACTTC. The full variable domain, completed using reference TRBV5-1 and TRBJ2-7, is KAGVTQTPRYLIKTRGQQVTLSCSPISGHRSVSWYQQTPGQGLQFLFEYFSETQRNKGNFPGRFSGRQFSNSRSEMNVSTLELGDSALYLCASSRGQGAYEQYFGPGTRLTVT.

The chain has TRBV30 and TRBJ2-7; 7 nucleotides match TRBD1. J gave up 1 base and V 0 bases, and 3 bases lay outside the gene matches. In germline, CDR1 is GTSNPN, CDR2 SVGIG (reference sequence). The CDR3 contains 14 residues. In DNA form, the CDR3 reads TGTGCCTGGAGTGTTACAGGGGAATCCTACGAGCAGTACTTC. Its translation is CAWSVTGESYEQYF.

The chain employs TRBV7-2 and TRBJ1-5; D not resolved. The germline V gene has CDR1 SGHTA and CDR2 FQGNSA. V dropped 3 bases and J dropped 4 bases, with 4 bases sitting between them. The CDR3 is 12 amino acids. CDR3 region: CASSFPNQPQHF. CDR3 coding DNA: TGTGCCAGCAGCTTTCCTAATCAGCCCCAGCATTTT.

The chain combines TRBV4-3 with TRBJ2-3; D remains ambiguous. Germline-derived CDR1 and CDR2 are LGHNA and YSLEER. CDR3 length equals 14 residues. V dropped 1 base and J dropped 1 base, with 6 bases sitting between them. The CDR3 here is CASSQGDGTDTQYF. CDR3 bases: TGCGCCAGCAGCCAAGGAGACGGCACAGATACGCAGTATTTT.